Listed below are T cell receptor beta chains from one sample, sequenced in a study of T cells in Graves' hyperthyroidism and ophthalmopathy. TCRdb re-called the multiplex PCR reads through MiXCR, storing one row per CDR3 protein. The sample includes roughly 650,000 distinct CDR3 sequences, 16% of them seen just once. Sequenced input: blood. The receptors stem from a woman aged 35 to 49 with Graves' ophthalmopathy. The CDR3 runs from the conserved cysteine through the conserved F or W. Fields, in order: D gene, V gene, clone size, J gene, CDR3 DNA, CDR3 protein. The D gene is left open where the match is weak. Rows may omit the clone size; those that give it use once, few, many or a size class.

>-|TRBV10-3|few|TRBJ1-1
TGTGCCATCAGTGGGCAGGTATTGAGGAATACTGAAGCTTTCTTT
CAISGQVLRNTEAFF
>-|TRBV29-1|many|TRBJ1-1
TGCAGCGCCCTAGAACCGGGACACATGAACACTGAAGCTTTCTTT
CSALEPGHMNTEAFF
>-|TRBV28|-|TRBJ2-2
TGTGCCAGCAGTTTATCCGGACATAAAACCGGGGAGCTGTTTTTT
CASSLSGHKTGELFF
>TRBD1|TRBV11-1|-|TRBJ2-1
TGTGCCAGCAGCTTAGTAGGGACAGGGGAGCATGAGCAGTTCTTC
CASSLVGTGEHEQFF
>-|TRBV20-1|once|TRBJ2-1
TGCAGTGCTGTGGCAGTTCTGGGTAATGAGCAGTTCTTC
CSAVAVLGNEQFF
>-|TRBV6-1|many|TRBJ2-7
TGTGCCAGCAGAGGGACCGTTGGAGGCTACGAGCAGTACTTC
CASRGTVGGYEQYF
>-|TRBV6-5|-|TRBJ2-1
TGTGCCAGCAGTTACCAAGGGGGTGAGCAGTTCTTC
CASSYQGGEQFF
>-|TRBV11-2|many|TRBJ2-5
TGTGCCAGCAGCTTAGTCAGGGGCCAAGAGACCCAGTACTTC
CASSLVRGQETQYF
>TRBD2|TRBV20-1|-|TRBJ2-1
TGCAGTGCTAGAAAGCCGGGACTAGCGGGGGGTGAGCAGTTCTTC
CSARKPGLAGGEQFF
>-|TRBV12-3/TRBV12-4|many|TRBJ1-5
TGTGCCAGCAGACCGACAGGAGATAGCAATCAGCCCCAGCATTTT
CASRPTGDSNQPQHF
>-|TRBV28|-|TRBJ1-1
TGTGCCAGCAGTTTAAACCAGGGTGTCACTGAAGCTTTCTTT
CASSLNQGVTEAFF
>-|TRBV25-1|-|TRBJ1-2
TGTGCCAGCAGTAAGGGGAGGGGAATGCACTATGGCTACACCTTC
CASSKGRGMHYGYTF
>-|TRBV5-5|many|TRBJ2-5
TGTGCCAGCAGCTTGGAGATCCAAGAGACCCAGTACTTC
CASSLEIQETQYF
>-|TRBV18|-|TRBJ2-2
TGTGCCAGCTCACCCCTCCCCGGGGAGCTGTTTTTT
CASSPLPGELFF
>-|TRBV27|few|TRBJ1-5
TGTGCCAGCAGTACTGGCTTGGGTAGCAATCAGCCCCAGCATTTT
CASSTGLGSNQPQHF
>-|TRBV18|many|TRBJ1-1
TGTGCCAGCTCACCAGGGGCGTCGGCTCCCGAAGCTTTCTTT
CASSPGASAPEAFF
>TRBD2|TRBV7-2|many|TRBJ2-1
TGTGCCAGCAGCCGATCCGGGACTAGTTATAATGAGCAGTTCTTC
CASSRSGTSYNEQFF
>-|TRBV5-1|-|TRBJ2-3
TGCGCCAGCAGCTTGGGACACGTCCAGGATACGCAGTATTTT
CASSLGHVQDTQYF
>-|TRBV3-1|few|TRBJ2-7
TGTGCCAGCAGCCGGGGCGGGGACTTCTACGAGCAGTACTTC
CASSRGGDFYEQYF
>-|TRBV7-2|many|TRBJ2-7
TGTGCCAGCAGCTTAGAGATTACTAGCCCGGGGGAGCAGTACTTC
CASSLEITSPGEQYF
>TRBD1|TRBV6-1|few|TRBJ1-5
TGTGCCAGCAAAGACAGGGTTTGGGGCGATCAGCCCCAGCATTTT
CASKDRVWGDQPQHF
>TRBD2|TRBV3-1|many|TRBJ2-3
TGTGCCAGCAGCCAAGGGGGACTAGCCCACGGAGATACGCAGTATTTT
CASSQGGLAHGDTQYF
>TRBD2|TRBV6-1|many|TRBJ2-5
TGTGCCAGCAGTCAGGGGACTAGCGTAGAAGAGACCCAGTACTTC
CASSQGTSVEETQYF
>TRBD2|TRBV10-3|-|TRBJ2-7
TGTGCCATCAGTTTAGCGGGAGACGAGCAGTACTTC
CAISLAGDEQYF
>-|TRBV11-2|many|TRBJ1-1
TGTGCCAGCAGGTCAGGGAGGAAGTACACTGAAGCTTTCTTT
CASRSGRKYTEAFF
>-|TRBV20-1|-|TRBJ1-2
TGCAGTGCTAGAGATGGGGGGGCGCATGGTGGCTACACCTTC
CSARDGGAHGGYTF
>TRBD2|TRBV27|many|TRBJ2-7
TGTGCCAGCAGTTTAAGGACTAGCGGGAGGGCCGGGTCGTGGGAGAACGAGCAGTACTTC
CASSLRTSGRAGSWENEQYF
>TRBD1|TRBV20-1|many|TRBJ1-5
TGCAGAGCCGGGACAGGGGGCAATCAGCCCCAGCATTTT
CRAGTGGNQPQHF
>-|TRBV18|few|TRBJ1-6
TGTGCCAGCTCACCAAGGCAGGACAATTCACCCCTCCACTTT
CASSPRQDNSPLHF
>-|TRBV5-1|few|TRBJ1-6
TGCGCCAGCAGCATTCTAGGGCGGGATTCACCCCTCCACTTT
CASSILGRDSPLHF
>-|TRBV12-3/TRBV12-4|many|TRBJ1-4
TGTGCCAGCAGTTCCCAGGGGCGCACGGAAAAACTGTTTTTT
CASSSQGRTEKLFF
>-|TRBV20-1|once|TRBJ1-1
TGCAGTGTTCCGACAGTTGGCACTGAAGCTTTCTTT
CSVPTVGTEAFF
>TRBD1|TRBV28|many|TRBJ2-5
TGTGCCAGCAGTGATGACAGGGGGCGAGAGACCCAGTACTTC
CASSDDRGRETQYF
>-|TRBV27|-|TRBJ1-2
TGTGCCAGCAGTTTCTCCTCCGGGGAATACGGTGGCTACACCTTC
CASSFSSGEYGGYTF
>-|TRBV10-3|-|TRBJ1-5
TGTGCCACCCGACAGATCAATCAGCCCCAGCATTTT
CATRQINQPQHF
>TRBD2|TRBV19|-|TRBJ2-3
TGTGCCAGTAGTGACCCGACTGGCGGGAGGTTCACAGATACGCAGTATTTT
CASSDPTGGRFTDTQYF
>TRBD1|TRBV7-3|-|TRBJ2-3
TGTGCCAGCAGCTTTGCAGGGGGTAGCACAGATACGCAGTATTTT
CASSFAGGSTDTQYF
>TRBD1|TRBV4-1|few|TRBJ2-6
TGCGCCAGCAACCTTCCAGACAGGGGACTCTCTGGGGCCAACGTCCTGACTTTC
CASNLPDRGLSGANVLTF
>TRBD2|TRBV20-1|many|TRBJ2-3
TGCAGTGCTAGGGCGGGGGGGCCCGGGGATACGCAGTATTTT
CSARAGGPGDTQYF
>TRBD2|TRBV2|many|TRBJ2-7
TGTGCCAGCAGGTATACAGCCGGACTAGTGTACGAGCAGTACTTC
CASRYTAGLVYEQYF
>-|TRBV2|many|TRBJ2-7
TGTGCCAGCACCGTGACTCGATACGAGCAGTACTTC
CASTVTRYEQYF
>TRBD1|TRBV7-2|many|TRBJ2-4
TGTGCCAGCAGCTTACCCCCGGGACAGGGGGCCAAAAACATTCAGTACTTC
CASSLPPGQGAKNIQYF
>-|TRBV11-2|few|TRBJ2-2
TGTGCCAGCAGCTTAGTGGGGGTCGGGACCGGGGAGCTGTTTTTT
CASSLVGVGTGELFF
>TRBD1|TRBV11-2|many|TRBJ2-7
TGTGCCAGCAGCCCTAGGACAGGGAATGGAGGATACGAGCAGTACTTC
CASSPRTGNGGYEQYF
>TRBD1|TRBV29-1|-|TRBJ2-7
TGCAGCGTCCGGGACAGGGGGCTTTACGAGCAGTACTTC
CSVRDRGLYEQYF
>TRBD2|TRBV2|many|TRBJ2-3
TGTGCCAGCAGTGGTAGCGGGAGGGCGGATACGCAGTATTTT
CASSGSGRADTQYF
>-|TRBV15|-|TRBJ2-3
TGTGCCACCAGCAGAGCCAGGACAGTGCACACAGATACGCAGTATTTT
CATSRARTVHTDTQYF
>TRBD1|TRBV6-2/TRBV6-3|many|TRBJ2-1
TGTGCCAGCAGTTATTTGGGGTACGCGTTGACAGGGGGCAATGAGCAGTCCTTC
CASSYLGYALTGGNEQSF
>TRBD2|TRBV18|many|TRBJ2-3
TGTGCCAGCTCTCTCCTAGCGGGCAGCACAGATACGCAGTATTTT
CASSLLAGSTDTQYF
>-|TRBV12-3/TRBV12-4|many|TRBJ1-4
TGTGCCAGCAGTTTAAACAGTCACAATGAAAAACTGTTTTTT
CASSLNSHNEKLFF
>-|TRBV19|-|TRBJ1-4
TGTGCCAGTAGTATCGGCCAGGAGAGTTATAATGAAAAACTGTTTTTT
CASSIGQESYNEKLFF
>-|TRBV11-2|many|TRBJ2-7
TGTGCCAGCAGCGAAGGGACACCTTTCGAGCAGTACTTC
CASSEGTPFEQYF
>-|TRBV19|few|TRBJ2-5
TGTGCCAGTAGTATAGATTCTGTACAGCGGAAGACCCAGTACTTC
CASSIDSVQRKTQYF
>TRBD1|TRBV5-1|few|TRBJ1-6
TGCGCCAGCAGCGTTGGACAGGGTAATTCACCCCTCCACTTT
CASSVGQGNSPLHF
>TRBD2|TRBV2|many|TRBJ2-7
TGTGCCAGCAGTGAGTGGGGGGGGTCCTACGAGCAGTACTTC
CASSEWGGSYEQYF